Detailed here is one T cell receptor beta chain. Its antigen is currently unknown. This sample was taken from a study of CD8+ T cells in alopecia areata. Whole-study results and caveats: Clonality in lesional scalp, especially alopecia totalis/universalis, exceeded that of normal scalp.

The researchers isolated CD4+ and CD8+ T cells from PBMCs by sorting. Extracted RNA was reverse transcribed into cDNA, the sequencing template. The data were produced by immunoSEQ multiplex PCR, yet TCRdb's version contains in-frame clones alone and is incomplete. The sample holds 140,000 to 150,000 clones, roughly 60% seen once. The source of this sequence is a human donor in good health. The sample comprised CD8+ T cells sorted from blood.

CDR3 in amino acids: CASSLAILETQYF. CDR3 sequence (DNA): TGTGCCAGCAGCTTAGCTATCCTGGAGACCCAGTACTTC. The rearrangement links TRBV7-9 to TRBJ2-5, with D unresolved. Deletions cut 0 bases from V and 5 bases from J, with 7 bases between. The CDR3 has 13 residues. CDR1 and CDR2 from the germline V gene are SEHNR and FQNEAQ (reference sequence).